This is a list of T cell receptor beta chains from one sample in a study of vaccination effects on CD4 cells after COVID-19. These TCRs' antigens remain unknown. Assay: immunoSEQ multiplex PCR; the TCRdb copy retains only in-frame clones and omits some. The sample consists of approximately 28,000 clones, 75% to 80% of them appearing once. The sample consisted of CD4+ T cells from PBMCs cultured with SARS-CoV-2 spike peptides, taken after COVID-19 vaccination. Every receptor here comes from a human donor who received a COVID-19 vaccine. Some clones in this sample may be carry-over from other donors' samples. Both conserved end residues are part of each CDR3. The D gene is left open where the match is weak. Clone size appears in some rows only: once, few, many, or a class for an expanded clone.

size | J | V | D | DNA | CDR3
few | TRBJ1-2 | TRBV6-5 | - | TGTGCCAGCAGTTACTCGAAGGATCCAGCGTATGGCTACACCTTC | CASSYSKDPAYGYTF
few | TRBJ2-1 | TRBV7-9 | - | TGTGCCGTCCGGGTCCTTGAATCCTCCTACAATGAGCAGTTCTTC | CAVRVLESSYNEQFF
once | TRBJ1-2 | TRBV30 | - | TGTGCCTCGGCGATATCTATGGGCTACACCTTC | CASAISMGYTF
once | TRBJ1-2 | TRBV11-2 | - | TGTGCCAGCGGAAAACAGGAACCCTATGGCTACACCTTC | CASGKQEPYGYTF
- | TRBJ2-3 | TRBV2 | - | TGTGCCAGCAGTGTCCAGGGCACAGATACGCAGTATTTT | CASSVQGTDTQYF
once | TRBJ1-5 | TRBV29-1 | - | TGCAGCGTTGGGGACAGCAATCAGCCCCAGCATTTT | CSVGDSNQPQHF
once | TRBJ1-1 | TRBV18 | - | TGTGCCAGCTCACCAGTGGAGGGAGGGGAAGCTTTCTTT | CASSPVEGGEAFF
- | TRBJ2-3 | TRBV29-1 | - | TGCAGCGTTGTAGGCGGGGTAAGGGGCACAGATACGCAGTATTTT | CSVVGGVRGTDTQYF
- | TRBJ1-3 | TRBV6-5 | - | TGTGCCAGCAGTTTCCGACAAGTGGGAAACACCATATATTTT | CASSFRQVGNTIYF
- | TRBJ1-5 | TRBV7-9 | - | TGTGCCAGCAGCTTAGGAGGATTTAGCAATCAGCCCCAGCATTTT | CASSLGGFSNQPQHF
- | TRBJ2-5 | TRBV3-1/TRBV3-2 | - | TGTGCCAGCAGCCAAAGGGACACCGCGAAAGAGACCCAGTACTTC | CASSQRDTAKETQYF